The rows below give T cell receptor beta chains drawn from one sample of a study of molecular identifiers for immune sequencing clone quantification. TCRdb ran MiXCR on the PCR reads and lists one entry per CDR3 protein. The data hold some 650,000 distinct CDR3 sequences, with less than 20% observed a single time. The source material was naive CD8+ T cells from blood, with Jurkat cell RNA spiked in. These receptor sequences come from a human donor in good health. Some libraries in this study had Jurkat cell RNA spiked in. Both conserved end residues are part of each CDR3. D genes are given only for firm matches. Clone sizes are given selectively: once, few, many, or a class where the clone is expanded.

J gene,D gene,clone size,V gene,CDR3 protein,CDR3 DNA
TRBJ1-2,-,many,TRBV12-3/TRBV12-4,CASSPGGVGYGYTF,TGTGCCAGCAGTCCCGGGGGGGTAGGGTATGGCTACACCTTC
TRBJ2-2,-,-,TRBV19,CASSAGAGTGELFF,TGTGCCAGTAGTGCTGGGGCTGGGACCGGGGAGCTGTTTTTT
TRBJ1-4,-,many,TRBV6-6,CASSYDSNEKLFF,TGTGCCAGCAGTTACGACAGTAATGAAAAACTGTTTTTT
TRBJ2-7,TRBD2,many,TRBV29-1,CSVDSMGGYEQYF,TGCAGCGTTGATTCGATGGGGGGGTACGAGCAGTACTTC
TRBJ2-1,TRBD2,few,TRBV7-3,CASSLLAESYNEQFF,TGTGCCAGCAGCTTACTAGCGGAGTCCTACAATGAGCAGTTCTTC
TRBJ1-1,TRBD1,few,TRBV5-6,CASSLVGDSTSNTEAFF,TGTGCCAGCAGCTTGGTCGGGGACAGTACTTCGAACACTGAAGCTTTCTTT
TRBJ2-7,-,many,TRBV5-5,CASSPGSLGYEQYF,TGTGCCAGCAGCCCGGGTTCTTTGGGCTACGAGCAGTACTTC
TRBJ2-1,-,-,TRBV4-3,CASSQHSGRYNEQFF,TGCGCCAGCAGCCAACATTCCGGACGCTACAATGAGCAGTTCTTC
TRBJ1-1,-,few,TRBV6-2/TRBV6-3,CASSYTGFPEAFF,TGTGCCAGCAGTTATACAGGGTTCCCTGAAGCTTTCTTT
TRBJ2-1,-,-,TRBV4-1,CASSQVWFKGNKQFF,TGCGCCAGCAGCCAAGTTTGGTTTAAGGGCAATAAGCAGTTCTTC
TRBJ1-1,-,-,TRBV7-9,CASGLSKGSQHTEAFF,TGTGCCAGCGGCTTATCGAAAGGGTCCCAGCACACTGAAGCTTTCTTT
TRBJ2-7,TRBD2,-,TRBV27,CASNLTSGADEQYF,TGTGCCAGCAATTTGACTAGCGGGGCGGACGAGCAGTACTTC
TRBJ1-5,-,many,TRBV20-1,CSARDLGRDQPQHF,TGCAGTGCTAGAGATCTAGGGCGAGATCAGCCCCAGCATTTT
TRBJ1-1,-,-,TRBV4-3,CASCQAGGVNIEAFF,TGCGCCAGCTGCCAGGCTGGGGGGGTGAACATTGAAGCTTTCTTT
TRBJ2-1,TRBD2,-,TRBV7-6,CASSLGSSGYNEQFF,TGTGCCAGCAGCTTAGGGTCTAGCGGGTACAATGAGCAGTTCTTC
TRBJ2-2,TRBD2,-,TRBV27,CASRVGTSGRTGELFF,TGTGCCAGCAGGGTCGGGACTAGCGGGAGGACCGGGGAGCTGTTTTTT
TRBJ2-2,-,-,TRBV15,CATSRESGPGELFF,TGTGCCACCAGCAGAGAATCCGGGCCCGGGGAGCTGTTTTTT
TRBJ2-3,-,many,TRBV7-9,CASSLTRNLYTDTQYF,TGTGCCAGCAGCTTGACCAGGAACCTTTACACAGATACGCAGTATTTT
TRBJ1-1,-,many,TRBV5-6,CASSPVGAEAFF,TGTGCCAGCAGCCCGGTGGGGGCAGAAGCTTTCTTT
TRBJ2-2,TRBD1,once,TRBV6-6,CASGIGQGNTGEQFF,TGTGCCAGCGGTATCGGACAGGGGAACACCGGGGAGCAGTTTTTT
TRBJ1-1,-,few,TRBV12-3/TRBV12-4,CASSLVRETAFF,TGTGCCAGCAGTTTAGTTAGGGAGACAGCTTTCTTT
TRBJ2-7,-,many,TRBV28,CASRERGSYEQYF,TGTGCCAGCCGTGAACGTGGTTCCTACGAGCAGTACTTC
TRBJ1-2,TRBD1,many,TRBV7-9,CASSLEGADGYTF,TGTGCCAGCAGCTTAGAGGGGGCTGATGGCTACACCTTC
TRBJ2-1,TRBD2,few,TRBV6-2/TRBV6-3,CASNPREGAYNEQFF,TGTGCCAGCAACCCCCGGGAGGGTGCCTACAATGAGCAGTTCTTC
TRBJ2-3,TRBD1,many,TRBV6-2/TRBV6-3,CASTRDRDHTDTQYF,TGTGCCAGCACCCGGGACAGGGATCACACAGATACGCAGTATTTT
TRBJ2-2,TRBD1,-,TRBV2,CASSIDRGSTGELFF,TGTGCCAGCAGTATCGACAGGGGCAGCACCGGGGAGCTGTTTTTT
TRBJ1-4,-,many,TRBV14,CASSSYGPATNEKLFF,TGTGCCAGCAGCTCCTACGGGCCTGCAACTAATGAAAAACTGTTTTTT
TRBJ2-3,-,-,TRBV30,CAWGPGTADTQYF,TGTGCCTGGGGTCCCGGGACTGCAGATACGCAGTATTTT
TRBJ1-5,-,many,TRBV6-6,CASSYPAPLWNQPQHF,TGTGCCAGCAGTTATCCGGCACCACTTTGGAATCAGCCCCAGCATTTT
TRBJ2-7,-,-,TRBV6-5,CASSYLGEGYEQYF,TGTGCCAGCAGTTATTTAGGGGAAGGCTACGAGCAGTACTTC
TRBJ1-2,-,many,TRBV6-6,CASSYGATNYGYTF,TGTGCCAGCAGTTACGGGGCCACTAACTATGGCTACACCTTC
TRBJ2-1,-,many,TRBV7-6,CASSLADRQVQFF,TGTGCCAGCAGCTTAGCGGACCGCCAGGTGCAGTTCTTC
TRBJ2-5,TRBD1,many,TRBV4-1,CASSQDRQGQETQYF,TGCGCCAGCAGCCAAGATAGACAGGGACAAGAGACCCAGTACTTC
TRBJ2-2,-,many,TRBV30,CAWSVSGVGELFF,TGTGCCTGGAGTGTATCAGGGGTCGGGGAGCTGTTTTTT
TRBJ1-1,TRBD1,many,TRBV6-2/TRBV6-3,CASSIRTGMTEAFF,TGTGCCAGCAGTATTCGGACAGGGATGACTGAAGCTTTCTTT
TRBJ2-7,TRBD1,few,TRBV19,CASSRGTGGRSLSYEQYF,TGTGCCAGTAGTCGGGGGACAGGGGGCAGATCATTGTCCTACGAGCAGTACTTC
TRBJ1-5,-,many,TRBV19,CASSTSTGVEPQHF,TGTGCCAGTAGTACCTCGACAGGAGTTGAGCCCCAGCATTTT
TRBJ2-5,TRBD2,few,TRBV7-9,CASSSLAGGTQETQYF,TGTGCCAGCAGCTCACTAGCGGGGGGTACACAAGAGACCCAGTACTTC
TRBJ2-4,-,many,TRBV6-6,CASSYPPGRDVDKNIQYF,TGTGCCAGCAGTTACCCCCCTGGTAGGGACGTCGACAAAAACATTCAGTACTTC
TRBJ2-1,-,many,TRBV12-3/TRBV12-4,CASSSLAAAEQFF,TGTGCCAGCAGTTCCTTGGCGGCTGCTGAGCAGTTCTTC
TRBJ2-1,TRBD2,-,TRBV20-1,CSARDPTGTSVNEQFF,TGCAGTGCTAGAGACCCGACCGGGACTAGCGTCAATGAGCAGTTCTTC
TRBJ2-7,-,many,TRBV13,CASSRGTGIHEQYF,TGTGCCAGCAGCCGAGGAACAGGGATCCACGAGCAGTACTTC
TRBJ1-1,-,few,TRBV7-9,CASSSAQGGYSTEAFF,TGTGCCAGCAGCTCAGCCCAGGGTGGATATAGCACTGAAGCTTTCTTT
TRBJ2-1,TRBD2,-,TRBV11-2,CASSSGLEPIGEQFF,TGTGCCAGCAGTTCCGGACTAGAACCGATCGGTGAGCAGTTCTTC
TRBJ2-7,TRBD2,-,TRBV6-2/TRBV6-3,CASSTTSGGHYEQYF,TGTGCCAGCAGTACGACTAGCGGAGGTCACTACGAGCAGTACTTC
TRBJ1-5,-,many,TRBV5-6,CASSLSNSNQPQHF,TGTGCCAGCAGCTTATCGAATAGCAATCAGCCCCAGCATTTT
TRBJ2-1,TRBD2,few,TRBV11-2,CASSLGLAGVRLNEQFF,TGTGCCAGCAGCTTAGGACTAGCGGGAGTTCGGTTGAATGAGCAGTTCTTC